This T cell receptor beta chain was recovered during a study of Ad26.COV2.S vaccination and SARS-CoV-2 variants. Turning to the study itself: The Ad26.COV2.S arm of the COV1001 trial was where the donor was placed.

Treatment in this sample: around 19 received Ad26.COV2.S at low or high dose, single or two shots; 5 received placebo; per-sample allocation not given. Samples were taken on day 63 after the first vaccine or placebo injection. This clone showed up just once. Its target is unknown. Points from the study as a whole: Vaccine and placebo recipients had similar non-spike TCR breadth.

Generated by immunoSEQ multiplex PCR, the TCRdb table keeps only in-frame clones and is missing some. The repertoire holds about 350,000 clones, less than 90% seen once, with 6.4% in the top ten. Germline V gene data show CDR1 as SGHTA and CDR2 as FQGNSA. V lost 3 bases and J 1 base, leaving 6 bases between the germline ends. CDR3 length: 13 residues. The TCR comes from a person between 18 and 59 years old who received the Ad26.COV2.S COVID-19 vaccine or a placebo. The chain couples TRBV7-2 to TRBJ1-1; D remains ambiguous. The sequencing here drew on peripheral blood, taken in a trial of Ad26.COV2.S vaccine versus placebo. The CDR3 coding sequence is TGTGCCAGCAGCTTCGAGTGGAACACTGAAGCTTTCTTT. This sequence encodes CASSFEWNTEAFF.